The T cell receptor beta chain under discussion was sequenced for a study of blood T cells in healthy people across ages. Germline V lookup: CDR1 SQVTM, CDR2 ANQGSEA. The length of the CDR3 is 13 residues. The V gene end was trimmed by 7 bases and the J gene end by 0 bases; junction bases not matched to a gene: 3. A second about 7 to 11 cycle PCR used barcoded and J-beta primers. TCRdb re-called the 5' RACE reads through MiXCR, storing one row per CDR3 protein. The data hold about 1.6 million distinct CDR3 sequences, with roughly a third observed a single time. This receptor was identified in a woman aged 25 to 39 in good health. Sequenced sample: blood. The chain links TRBV29-1 to TRBJ2-3; 8 nucleotides line up with TRBD1. DNA of the CDR3: TGCAGCGGACAGGGGACTAGCACAGATACGCAGTATTTT. Translating gives CSGQGTSTDTQYF.